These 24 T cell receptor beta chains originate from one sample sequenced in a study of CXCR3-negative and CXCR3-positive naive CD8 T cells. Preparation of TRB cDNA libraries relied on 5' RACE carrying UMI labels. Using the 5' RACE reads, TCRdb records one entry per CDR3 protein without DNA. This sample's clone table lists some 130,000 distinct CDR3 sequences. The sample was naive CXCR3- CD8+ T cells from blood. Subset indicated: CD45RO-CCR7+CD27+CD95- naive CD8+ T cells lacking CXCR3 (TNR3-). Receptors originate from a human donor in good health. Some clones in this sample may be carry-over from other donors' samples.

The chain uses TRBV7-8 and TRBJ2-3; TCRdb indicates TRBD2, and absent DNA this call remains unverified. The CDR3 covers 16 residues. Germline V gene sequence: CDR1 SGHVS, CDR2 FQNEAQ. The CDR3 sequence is CASSLIVAGAGDTQYF. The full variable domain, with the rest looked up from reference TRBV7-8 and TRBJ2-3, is GAGVSQSPRYKVAKRGQDVALRCDPISGHVSLFWYQQALGQGPEFLTYFQNEAQLDKSGLPSDRFFAERPEGSVSTLKIQRTQQEDSAVYLCASSLIVAGAGDTQYFGPGTRLTVL.

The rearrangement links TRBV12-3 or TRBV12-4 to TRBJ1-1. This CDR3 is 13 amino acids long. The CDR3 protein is CASSYLESTEAFF.

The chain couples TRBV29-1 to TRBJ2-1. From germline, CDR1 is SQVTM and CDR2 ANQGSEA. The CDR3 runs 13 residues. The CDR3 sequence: CSVAPGSYNEQFF.

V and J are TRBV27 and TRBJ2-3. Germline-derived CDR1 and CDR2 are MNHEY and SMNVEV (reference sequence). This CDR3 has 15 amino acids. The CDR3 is CASSNQEIGTDTQYF.

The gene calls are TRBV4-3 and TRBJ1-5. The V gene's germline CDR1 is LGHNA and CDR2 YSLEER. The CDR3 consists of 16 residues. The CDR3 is CASSQDLVYSNQPQHF.

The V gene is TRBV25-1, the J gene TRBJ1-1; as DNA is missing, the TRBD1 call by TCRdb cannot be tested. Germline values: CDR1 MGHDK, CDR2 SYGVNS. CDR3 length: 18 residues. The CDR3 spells CASITRDRGWSTNTEAFF.

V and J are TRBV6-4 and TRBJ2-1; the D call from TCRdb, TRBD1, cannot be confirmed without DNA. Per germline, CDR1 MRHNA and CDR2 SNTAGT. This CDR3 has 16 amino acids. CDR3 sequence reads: CASSDLPGSPYNEQFF.

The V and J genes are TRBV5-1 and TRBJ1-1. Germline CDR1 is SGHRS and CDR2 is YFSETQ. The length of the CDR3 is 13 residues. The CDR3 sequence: CASSLDWNTEAFF. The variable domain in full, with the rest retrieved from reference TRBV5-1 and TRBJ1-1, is KAGVTQTPRYLIKTRGQQVTLSCSPISGHRSVSWYQQTPGQGLQFLFEYFSETQRNKGNFPGRFSGRQFSNSRSEMNVSTLELGDSALYLCASSLDWNTEAFFGQGTRLTVV.

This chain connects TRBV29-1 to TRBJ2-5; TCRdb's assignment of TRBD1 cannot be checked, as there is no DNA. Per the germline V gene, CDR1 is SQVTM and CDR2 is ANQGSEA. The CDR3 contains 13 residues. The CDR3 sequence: CSGIQGAGETQYF.

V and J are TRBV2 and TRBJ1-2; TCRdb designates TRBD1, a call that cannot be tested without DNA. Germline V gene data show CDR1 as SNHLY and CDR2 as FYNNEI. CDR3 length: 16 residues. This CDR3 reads CASRGLRQGENYGYTF.

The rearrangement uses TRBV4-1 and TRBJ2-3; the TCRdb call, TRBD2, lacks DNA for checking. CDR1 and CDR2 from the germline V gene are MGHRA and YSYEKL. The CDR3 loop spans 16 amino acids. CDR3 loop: CASSQDPASHTDTQYF.

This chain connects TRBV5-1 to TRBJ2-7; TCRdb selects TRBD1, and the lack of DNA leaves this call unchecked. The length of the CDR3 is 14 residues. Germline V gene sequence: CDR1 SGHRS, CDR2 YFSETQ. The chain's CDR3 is CASSPGWSPYEQYF.

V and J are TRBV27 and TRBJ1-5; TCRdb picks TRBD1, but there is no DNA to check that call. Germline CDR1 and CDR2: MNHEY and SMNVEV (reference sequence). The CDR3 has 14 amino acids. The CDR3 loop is CASSPQGVGQPQHF.

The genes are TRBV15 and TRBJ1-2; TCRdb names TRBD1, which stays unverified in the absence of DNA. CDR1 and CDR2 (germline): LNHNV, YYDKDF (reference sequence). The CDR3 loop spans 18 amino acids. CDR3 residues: CATSRDRGTGDPNYGYTF.

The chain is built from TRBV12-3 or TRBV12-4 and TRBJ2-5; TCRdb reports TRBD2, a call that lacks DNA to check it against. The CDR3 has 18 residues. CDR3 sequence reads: CASSLERTSGRPQETQYF.

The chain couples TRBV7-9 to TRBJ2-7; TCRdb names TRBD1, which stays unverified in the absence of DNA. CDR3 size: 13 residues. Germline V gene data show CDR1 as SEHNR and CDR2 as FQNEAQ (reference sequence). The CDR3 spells CASSYVPGYEQYF.

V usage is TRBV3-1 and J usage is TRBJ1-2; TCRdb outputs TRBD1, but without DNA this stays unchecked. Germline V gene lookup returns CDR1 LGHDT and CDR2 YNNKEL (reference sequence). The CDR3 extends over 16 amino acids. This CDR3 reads CASSQVSGGRGYGYTF.

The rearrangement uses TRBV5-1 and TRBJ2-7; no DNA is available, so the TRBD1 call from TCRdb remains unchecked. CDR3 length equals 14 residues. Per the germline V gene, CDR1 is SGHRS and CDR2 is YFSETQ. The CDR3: CASSWDSGGTEQYF.

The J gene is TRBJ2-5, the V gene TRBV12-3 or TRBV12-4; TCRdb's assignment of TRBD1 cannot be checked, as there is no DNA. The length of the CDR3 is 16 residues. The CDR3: CASSLSAWIGQETQYF.

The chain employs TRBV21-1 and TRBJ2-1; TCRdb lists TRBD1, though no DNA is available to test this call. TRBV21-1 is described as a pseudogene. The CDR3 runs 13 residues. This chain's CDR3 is CASSSVGDRGMFF.

The CDR3 sequence is CASSEQGYGNTEAFF. The chain recombines TRBV27 with TRBJ1-1; TCRdb calls TRBD1, which cannot be checked without DNA. CDR1 and CDR2 (germline): MNHEY, SMNVEV (reference sequence). The CDR3 is 15 amino acids.

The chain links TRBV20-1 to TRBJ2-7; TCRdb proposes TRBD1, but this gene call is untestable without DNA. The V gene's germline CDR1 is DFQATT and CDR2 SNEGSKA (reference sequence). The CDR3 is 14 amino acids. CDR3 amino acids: CSARQRGQLYEQYF.

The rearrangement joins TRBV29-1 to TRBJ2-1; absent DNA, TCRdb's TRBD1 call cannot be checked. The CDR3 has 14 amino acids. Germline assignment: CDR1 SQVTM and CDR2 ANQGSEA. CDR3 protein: CSVEEVTGYNEQFF.

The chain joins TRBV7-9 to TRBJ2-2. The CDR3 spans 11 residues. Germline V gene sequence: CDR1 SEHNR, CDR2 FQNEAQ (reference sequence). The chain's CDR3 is CASRQTWQLFF.